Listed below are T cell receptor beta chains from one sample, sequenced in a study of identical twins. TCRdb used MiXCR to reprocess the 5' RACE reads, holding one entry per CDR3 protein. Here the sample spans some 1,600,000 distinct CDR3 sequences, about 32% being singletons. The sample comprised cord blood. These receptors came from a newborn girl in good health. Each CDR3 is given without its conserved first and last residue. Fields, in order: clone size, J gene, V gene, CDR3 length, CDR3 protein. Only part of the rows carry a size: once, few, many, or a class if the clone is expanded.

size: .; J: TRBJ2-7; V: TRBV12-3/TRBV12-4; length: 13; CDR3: ASSSASGHYNEQY
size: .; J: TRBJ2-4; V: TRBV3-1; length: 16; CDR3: ASSQGASGDLAKNIQY
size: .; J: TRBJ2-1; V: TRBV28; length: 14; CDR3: ASSLLGTSGFDEQF
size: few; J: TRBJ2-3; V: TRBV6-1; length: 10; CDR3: ASRRVWDTQY
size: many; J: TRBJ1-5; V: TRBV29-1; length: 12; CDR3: SASQGAVNQPQH
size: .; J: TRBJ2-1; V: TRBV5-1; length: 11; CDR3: ASSFPAGNEQF
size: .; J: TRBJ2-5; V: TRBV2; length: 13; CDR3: ASSVLGPLQETQY
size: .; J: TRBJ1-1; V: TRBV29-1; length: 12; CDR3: SVERGLMNTEAF
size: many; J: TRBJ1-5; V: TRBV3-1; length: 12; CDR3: ASSQQYSNQPQH
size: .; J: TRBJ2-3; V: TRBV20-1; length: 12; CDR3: SARDFISTDTQY
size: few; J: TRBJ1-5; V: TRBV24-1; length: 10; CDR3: ATSDFGQPQH
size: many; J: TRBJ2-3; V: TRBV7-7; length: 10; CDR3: ASSPPPDTQY
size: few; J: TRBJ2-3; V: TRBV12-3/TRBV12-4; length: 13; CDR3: ASSMDRVRTDTQY
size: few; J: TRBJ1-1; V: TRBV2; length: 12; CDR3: ASRALGGGTEAF
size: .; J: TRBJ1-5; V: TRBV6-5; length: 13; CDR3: ASSRGGDGNQPQH
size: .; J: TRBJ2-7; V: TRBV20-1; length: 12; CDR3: SARILAGAYEQY
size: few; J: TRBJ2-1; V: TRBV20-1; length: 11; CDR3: SAPGLASHEQF
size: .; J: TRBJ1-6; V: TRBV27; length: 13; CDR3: ASSPRQGRYSPLH
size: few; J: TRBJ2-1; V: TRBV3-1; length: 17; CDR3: ASSHHTSGPAYSYNEQF
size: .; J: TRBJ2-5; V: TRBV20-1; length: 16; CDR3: SASLLGTSLTPSRTQY
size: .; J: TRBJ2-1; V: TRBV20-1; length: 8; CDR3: SAWWGEQF
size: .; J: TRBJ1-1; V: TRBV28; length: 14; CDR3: ASSLCGWGGNTEAF
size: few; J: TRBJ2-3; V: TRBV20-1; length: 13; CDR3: SARLGTGRTDTQY
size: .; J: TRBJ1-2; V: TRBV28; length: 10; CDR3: ASSLPQRGYT
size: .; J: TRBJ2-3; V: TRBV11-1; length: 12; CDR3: ASTTQGLSDTQY
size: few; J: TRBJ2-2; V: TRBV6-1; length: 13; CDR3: ASSDKESNTGELF
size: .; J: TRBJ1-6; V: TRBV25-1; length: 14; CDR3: ASSEPRSSYNSPLH
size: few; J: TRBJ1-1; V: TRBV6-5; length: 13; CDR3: ASSYSNRGQAEAF
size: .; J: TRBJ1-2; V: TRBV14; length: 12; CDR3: ASSHQEGGYGYT
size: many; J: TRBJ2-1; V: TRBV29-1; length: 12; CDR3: SVEDSGSYNEQF
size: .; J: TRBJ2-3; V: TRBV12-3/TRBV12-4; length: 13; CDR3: ASSLWESSTDTQY
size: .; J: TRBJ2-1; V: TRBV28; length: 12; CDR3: ASSWGQGRNEQF
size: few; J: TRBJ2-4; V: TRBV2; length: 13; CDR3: ASRASGGRKNIQY
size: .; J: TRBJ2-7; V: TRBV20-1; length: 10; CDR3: SASMVSYEQY
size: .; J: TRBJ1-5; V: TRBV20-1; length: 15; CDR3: SARSPSGAGTNQPQH
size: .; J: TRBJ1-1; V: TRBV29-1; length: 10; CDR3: SVGQFKTEAF
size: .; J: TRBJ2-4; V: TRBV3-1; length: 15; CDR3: ASSQVVAGITKNIQY
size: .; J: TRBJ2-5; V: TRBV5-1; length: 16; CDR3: ASSLPASGSGPQETQY
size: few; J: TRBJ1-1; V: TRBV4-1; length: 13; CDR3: ASSWDKGPNTEAF
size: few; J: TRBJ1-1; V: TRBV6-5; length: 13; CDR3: ASSYSGGGSTEAF
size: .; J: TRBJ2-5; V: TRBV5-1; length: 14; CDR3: ASSLVGYRVEETQY
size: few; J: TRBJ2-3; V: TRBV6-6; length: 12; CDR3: ASKDSGLTDTQY